These 22 T cell receptor beta chains share one sample of origin, sequenced in a study of T-cell reconstitution after alpha-beta-depleted transplantation in children. A library of TCRbeta sequences, prepared with unique molecular identifiers, was generated. From the PCR reads, TCRdb called clonotypes with MiXCR, one entry per CDR3 protein. The sample contains 750,000 to 950,000 distinct CDR3 sequences, about 16% of which appear only once. The sequences come from PBMCs, mostly from graft donor cells, collected 360 days after TCRalphabeta/CD19-depleted stem cell transplant. These receptor sequences come from a male patient between 10 and 17 years old who had a stem cell transplant for acute lymphoblastic leukemia, so the T cells may come from the graft donor.

This clonotype has a handful of counts. This chain connects TRBV12-5 to TRBJ2-1, with D perhaps given as TRBD1 or TRBD2 (6 bases each). In germline, CDR1 is LGHNT, CDR2 FRNRAP. The CDR3 totals 13 residues. The DNA for the CDR3 is TGTGCCTCTCGGGGGCCGAGAAGGAATGAGCAGTTCTTC. The encoded protein is CASRGPRRNEQFF.

The chain carries TRBV7-9 and TRBJ2-5; maybe TRBD2 (6 bases). Germline assignment: CDR1 SEHNR and CDR2 FQNEAQ (reference sequence). V lost 4 bases and J lost 2, with 14 bases in between. This CDR3 has 15 residues. The DNA for the CDR3 is TGTGCCAGCAGCTCGACCCGACTAGTTCAAGAGACCCAGTACTTC. Its translation is CASSSTRLVQETQYF.

The chain is built from TRBV11-2 and TRBJ2-2, with D uncertain. The ends were cut back, 6 bases at V and 7 bases at J, with 12 bases in the middle. Looked up from germline, CDR1 is SGHAT and CDR2 is FQNNGV. CDR3 length: 13 amino acids. CDR3 protein: CASSRTVGGELFF. As DNA, the CDR3 is TGTGCCAGCAGTCGGACCGTCGGCGGGGAGCTGTTTTTT.

The chain carries TRBV3-1 and TRBJ2-1; TRBD2 agrees at 16 bases. CDR3 length equals 17 residues. V shed 2 bases, J shed 10 bases, and the junction held 8 bases outside the gene matches. The V gene's germline CDR1 is LGHDT and CDR2 YNNKEL (reference sequence). CDR3 protein: CASSQRSGTSGRAEQFF. In nucleotides, the CDR3 is TGTGCCAGCAGCCAACGATCCGGGACTAGCGGGAGGGCAGAGCAGTTCTTC.

This clonotype was counted between two and nine times. The chain uses TRBV24-1 and TRBJ2-2; 9 bases agree with TRBD1. This CDR3 is built from 15 residues. Unmatched junction bases numbered 2, after V lost 5 bases and J lost 2 bases. Germline V gene sequence: CDR1 KGHDR, CDR2 SFDVKD. The CDR3 protein is CATSGDRENTGELFF. In nucleotides, the CDR3 is TGTGCCACCAGTGGGGACAGGGAAAACACCGGGGAGCTGTTTTTT.

In the case of this clonotype: The conserved phenylalanine or tryptophan is not found at the CDR3 terminus, so this likely reflects a read error. The chain combines TRBV5-1 with TRBJ1-1; unclear D gene. The germline V and J ends were trimmed by 0 bases and 11 bases, with 17 bases remaining between them. The CDR3 contains 14 residues. The germline V gene has CDR1 SGHRS and CDR2 YFSETQ. The CDR3 region is CASSLDFGPFGAFL. As DNA, the CDR3 is TGCGCCAGCAGCTTGGACTTCGGACCTTTTGGGGCTTTCCTT.

This clonotype was counted between two and nine times. This chain's CDR3 is CASSQGKMSGLGNIQYF. The CDR3 DNA follows: TGTGCCAGCAGCCAAGGCAAGATGTCAGGGTTGGGAAACATTCAGTACTTC. V usage is TRBV3-1 and J usage is TRBJ2-4, with TRBD1 as a possible D gene (5 bases). The V and J ends lost 1 base and 6 bases respectively, with 19 bases between them. Germline V CDR1 and CDR2: LGHDT, YNNKEL (reference sequence). CDR3 length: 17 residues.

The rearrangement joins TRBV5-1 to TRBJ2-3, with TRBD2 matching over 9 bases. V dropped 1 base and J dropped 4; count of bases not matched to a gene: 4. CDR1 is SGHRS, CDR2 YFSETQ, per germline. The CDR3 is 15 residues long. This CDR3 reads CASSLSAGGPDTQYF. CDR3 sequence (DNA): TGCGCCAGCAGCTTGTCGGCGGGAGGGCCAGATACGCAGTATTTT.

This clonotype occurred a few times. The chain uses TRBV4-2 and TRBJ2-1, with TRBD2 identical over 12 bases. Per germline, CDR1 LGHNA and CDR2 YNFKEQ. The CDR3 length is 20 residues. J lost 6 bases, V lost 4 bases, and 19 bases had no gene match. The CDR3 region is CASSPSLGSSPGLAGNEQFF. CDR3 nucleotides: TGTGCCAGCAGCCCAAGCCTAGGTAGTTCCCCGGGACTAGCGGGCAATGAGCAGTTCTTC.

The rearrangement uses TRBV7-2 and TRBJ2-1; 15 bases map to TRBD2. CDR3 length: 17 residues. Looked up from germline, CDR1 is SGHTA and CDR2 is FQGNSA. Germline trimming cut 1 base from V and 5 bases from J; bases unmatched to any gene: 3. CDR3: CASSLVGTSGRNNEQFF. CDR3 sequence (DNA): TGTGCCAGCAGCTTAGTGGGGACTAGCGGGAGGAACAATGAGCAGTTCTTC.

There are a few counts of this clonotype. The CDR3 nucleotides are TGCAGTGCTAGAGTGTTGGCTAGCGGATTCCGCACAGATACGCAGTATTTT. Amino acids: CSARVLASGFRTDTQYF. V is TRBV20-1 and J is TRBJ2-3, with 7 bases fitting TRBD2. The CDR3 covers 17 residues. Germline values: CDR1 DFQATT, CDR2 SNEGSKA (reference sequence). V lost 1 base to trimming and J lost 1 base; unmatched junction nucleotides: 11.

This clonotype has more than one count but fewer than ten. The chain uses TRBV4-2 and TRBJ2-1, with 7 nucleotides matching TRBD2. The CDR3 runs 16 residues. Germline V gives CDR1 LGHNA, CDR2 YNFKEQ. V trimming: 4 bases; J trimming: 8 bases; junction bases outside the gene matches: 14. CDR3 in amino acids: CASSRALGRESYEQFF. The CDR3 region has the DNA TGTGCCAGCAGCCGGGCCCTGGGGCGGGAGTCATATGAGCAGTTCTTC.

This clonotype appeared a few times. The chain links TRBV29-1 to TRBJ2-5; 13 nucleotides line up with TRBD2. V was pared by 0 bases and J by 4 bases, with 8 bases of the junction left unmatched. This CDR3 region has 17 residues. Germline lookup yields CDR1 SQVTM and CDR2 ANQGSEA. DNA of the CDR3: TGCAGCGTTGAAGATCGAGGACTAGCGGGAGTTCTAGAGACCCAGTACTTC. Amino acid sequence: CSVEDRGLAGVLETQYF.

This clonotype was detected many times. This sequence joins TRBV12-3 or TRBV12-4 and TRBJ2-2; D is unresolved. This CDR3 region has 14 residues. Trimming removed 0 bases at V and 4 bases at J, with 6 bases between. This CDR3 is CASSLADFTGELFF. The CDR3 DNA reads TGTGCCAGCAGTTTAGCCGATTTCACCGGGGAGCTGTTTTTT.

This clonotype turned up a few times. V gene TRBV5-1 combines with J gene TRBJ1-1, with no clear D. The germline gives CDR1 SGHRS, CDR2 YFSETQ. There are 15 residues in the CDR3. The V end lost 5 bases, the J end lost 2 bases, and 16 bases lay between the germline ends. The CDR3 DNA follows: TGCGCCAGCAGGAGGAGGACGAAGGAAAACACTGAAGCTTTCTTT. This sequence encodes CASRRRTKENTEAFF.

This clonotype was counted only a few times. The chain recombines TRBV5-1 with TRBJ2-2; D is uncertain. This CDR3 is 14 amino acids long. V gave up 2 bases and J gave up 5 bases, with 10 bases separating them. Germline V CDR1 and CDR2: SGHRS, YFSETQ. The DNA of the CDR3 is TGCGCCAGCAGCTTCTTTCAGTCGACCGGGGAGCTGTTTTTT. Translating gives CASSFFQSTGELFF.

Comments on this clonotype: With a much larger clone just one base away, this may be a read error. The chain recombines TRBV24-1 with TRBJ2-5; tentatively, D is TRBD1 or TRBD2 (5 bases each). Germline CDR1 is KGHDR and CDR2 is SFDVKD. The CDR3 runs 13 residues. Trimming pared 1 base from V and 5 bases from J, leaving 7 bases between. In DNA form, the CDR3 reads TGTGCCACCAGTGATTTTGGGACGGAGACCCAGTACTTC. It yields the protein CATSDFGTETQYF.

This clonotype was detected many times. The chain recombines TRBV7-8 with TRBJ2-1; tentatively, D is TRBD1 (6 bases). The CDR3 has 12 amino acids. The V end was cut by 10 bases, the J end by 4 bases, with 11 bases between. The V gene's germline CDR1 is SGHVS and CDR2 FQNEAQ. Here the CDR3 DNA reads TGTGCCATCGGCAGGGGATACAATGAGCAGTTCTTC. Translating gives CAIGRGYNEQFF.

The chain uses TRBV9 and TRBJ2-7, with 7 bases that match TRBD1. The V and J ends lost 4 bases and 2 bases, in that order; junction bases with no gene match: 18. The CDR3 is made up of 18 amino acids. Germline loops: CDR1 SGDLS, CDR2 YYNGEE. CDR3 residues: CASSPGWDSPSGAYEQYF. The CDR3 DNA reads as TGTGCCAGCAGCCCCGGCTGGGACAGCCCCTCGGGCGCCTACGAGCAGTACTTC.

This clonotype was observed a few times. The chain employs TRBV27 and TRBJ1-6; D is perhaps TRBD1 (6 bases). The CDR3 runs 16 residues. Germline CDR1 MNHEY, CDR2 SMNVEV (reference sequence). V was clipped by 2 bases and J by 10 bases, with 18 bases between them. The CDR3 loop reads CASSLVVQGARSPLHF. The CDR3 DNA follows: TGTGCCAGCAGTTTAGTCGTACAGGGTGCGCGCTCACCCCTCCACTTT.

This clonotype was detected a few times. This rearrangement joins TRBV5-1 to TRBJ2-2, with a weak D call TRBD1 (5 bases). This CDR3 has 16 residues. Trimming removed 4 bases from V and 2 bases from J, with 15 bases in between. Germline V gene data show CDR1 as SGHRS and CDR2 as YFSETQ. CDR3 amino acids: CASSHNLGRNTGELFF. CDR3 coding DNA: TGCGCCAGCAGCCACAATCTGGGGCGAAACACCGGGGAGCTGTTTTTT.

A remark on this clonotype: An end of the junction differs from the germline gene, which may be a read error. The rearrangement joins TRBV24-1 to TRBJ2-1; TRBD1 is a possible D gene (6 bases). Germline assignment: CDR1 KGHDR and CDR2 SFDVKD. This CDR3 is built from 14 residues. CDR3 in amino acids: CVTSDPNRANEQFF. The CDR3 nucleotides read TGTGTCACCAGTGATCCCAACAGGGCTAATGAGCAGTTCTTC.